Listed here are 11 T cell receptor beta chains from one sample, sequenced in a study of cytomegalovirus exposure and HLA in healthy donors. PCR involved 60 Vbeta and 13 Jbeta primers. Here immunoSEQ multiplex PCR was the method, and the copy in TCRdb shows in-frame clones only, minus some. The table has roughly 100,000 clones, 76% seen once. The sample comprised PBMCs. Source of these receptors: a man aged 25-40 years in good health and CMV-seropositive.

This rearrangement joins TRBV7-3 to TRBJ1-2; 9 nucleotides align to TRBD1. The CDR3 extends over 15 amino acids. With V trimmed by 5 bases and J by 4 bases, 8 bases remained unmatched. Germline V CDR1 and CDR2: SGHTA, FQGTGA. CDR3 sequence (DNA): TGTGCCAGCAGCCCTACTTCGGGACAGGGCTATGGCTACACCTTC. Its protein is CASSPTSGQGYGYTF.

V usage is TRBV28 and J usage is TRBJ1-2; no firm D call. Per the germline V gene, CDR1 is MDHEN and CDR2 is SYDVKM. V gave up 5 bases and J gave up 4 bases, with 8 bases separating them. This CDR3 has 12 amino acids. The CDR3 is CASSIHSYGYTF. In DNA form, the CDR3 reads TGTGCCAGCAGTATTCACAGCTATGGCTACACCTTC.

The CDR3, as DNA: TGTGCCATCCGCTCGGGTGAAAAACTGTTTTTT. The encoded protein is CAIRSGEKLFF. The chain recombines TRBV19 with TRBJ1-4; no reliable D call. The V end was cut by 10 bases, the J end by 7 bases, with 10 bases between. From germline, CDR1 is LNHDA and CDR2 SQIVND (reference sequence). The CDR3 has 11 amino acids. Full variable domain (missing parts from reference TRBV19 and TRBJ1-4): DGGITQSPKYLFRKEGQNVTLSCEQNLNHDAMYWYRQDPGQGLRLIYYSQIVNDFQKGDIAEGYSVSREKKESFPLTVTSAQKNPTAFYLCAIRSGEKLFFGSGTQLSVL.

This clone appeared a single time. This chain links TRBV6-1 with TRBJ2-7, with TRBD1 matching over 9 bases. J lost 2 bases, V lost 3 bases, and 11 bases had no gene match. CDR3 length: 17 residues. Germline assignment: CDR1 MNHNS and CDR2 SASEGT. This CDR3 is CASSDLGQGIRPYEQYF. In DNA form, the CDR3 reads TGTGCCAGCAGTGACTTGGGACAGGGCATTAGACCCTACGAGCAGTACTTC.

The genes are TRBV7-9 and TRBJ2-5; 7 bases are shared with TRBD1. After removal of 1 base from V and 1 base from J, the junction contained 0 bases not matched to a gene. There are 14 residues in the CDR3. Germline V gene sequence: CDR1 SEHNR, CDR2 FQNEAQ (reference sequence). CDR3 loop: CASSLGQGQETQYF. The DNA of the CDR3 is TGTGCCAGCAGCTTAGGACAGGGCCAAGAGACCCAGTACTTC.

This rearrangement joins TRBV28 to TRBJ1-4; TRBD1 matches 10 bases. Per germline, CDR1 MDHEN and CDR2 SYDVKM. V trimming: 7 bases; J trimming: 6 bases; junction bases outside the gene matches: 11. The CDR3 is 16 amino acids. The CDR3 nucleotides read TGTGCCAGCATAGCCGGGACAGGGGTTAACGATGAAAAACTGTTTTTT. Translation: CASIAGTGVNDEKLFF.

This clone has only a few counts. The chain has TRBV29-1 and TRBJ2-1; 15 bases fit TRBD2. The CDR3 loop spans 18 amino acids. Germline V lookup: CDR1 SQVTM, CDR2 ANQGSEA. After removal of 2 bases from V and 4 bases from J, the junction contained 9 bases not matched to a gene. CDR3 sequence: CSVEKRTSGRAVYNEQFF. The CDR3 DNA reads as TGCAGCGTTGAAAAGCGGACTAGCGGGAGGGCCGTTTACAATGAGCAGTTCTTC.

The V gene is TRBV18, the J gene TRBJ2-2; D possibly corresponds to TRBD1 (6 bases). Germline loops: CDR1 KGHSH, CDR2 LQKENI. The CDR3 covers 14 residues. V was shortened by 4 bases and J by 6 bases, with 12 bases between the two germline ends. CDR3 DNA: TGTGCCAGCTCACAACTACAGGGAGCCGGGGAGCTGTTTTTT. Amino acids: CASSQLQGAGELFF.

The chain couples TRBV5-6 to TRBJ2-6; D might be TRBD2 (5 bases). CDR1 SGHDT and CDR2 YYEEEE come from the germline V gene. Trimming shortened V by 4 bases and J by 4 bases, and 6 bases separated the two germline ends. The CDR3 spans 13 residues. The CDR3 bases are TGTGCCAGCAGCGGGAGCGGGGCCAACGTCCTGACTTTC. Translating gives CASSGSGANVLTF.

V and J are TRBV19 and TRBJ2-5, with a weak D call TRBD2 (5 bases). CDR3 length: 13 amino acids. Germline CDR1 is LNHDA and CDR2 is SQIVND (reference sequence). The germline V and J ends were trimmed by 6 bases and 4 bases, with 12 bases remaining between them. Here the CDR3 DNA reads TGTGCCAGTAGCCCCGGACTGAGAGAGACCCAGTACTTC. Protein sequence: CASSPGLRETQYF.

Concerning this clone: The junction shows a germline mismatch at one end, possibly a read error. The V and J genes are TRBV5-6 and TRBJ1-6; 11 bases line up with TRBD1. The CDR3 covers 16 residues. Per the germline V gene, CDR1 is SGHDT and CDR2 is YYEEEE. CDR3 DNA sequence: TGTGCCAGCAGCGTTGGTGGACGGACAGGGGGCACGCTCGGAAACTTT. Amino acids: CASSVGGRTGGTLGNF.